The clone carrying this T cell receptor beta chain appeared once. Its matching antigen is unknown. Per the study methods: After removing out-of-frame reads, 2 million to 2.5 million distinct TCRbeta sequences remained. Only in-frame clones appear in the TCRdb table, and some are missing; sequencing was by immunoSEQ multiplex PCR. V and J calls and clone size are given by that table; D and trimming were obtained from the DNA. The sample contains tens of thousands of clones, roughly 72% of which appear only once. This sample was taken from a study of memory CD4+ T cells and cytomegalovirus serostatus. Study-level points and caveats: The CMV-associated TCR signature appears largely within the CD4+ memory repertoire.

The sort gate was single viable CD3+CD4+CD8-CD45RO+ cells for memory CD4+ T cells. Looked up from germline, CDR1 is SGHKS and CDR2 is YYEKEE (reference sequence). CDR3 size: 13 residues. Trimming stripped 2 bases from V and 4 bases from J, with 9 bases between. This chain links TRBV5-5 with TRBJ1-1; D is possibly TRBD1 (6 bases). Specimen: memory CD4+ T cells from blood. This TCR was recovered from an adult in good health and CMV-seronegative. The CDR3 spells CASSFTGSTEAFF. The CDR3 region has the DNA TGTGCCAGCAGCTTCACAGGGTCCACTGAAGCTTTCTTT.